Each of the 6 T cell receptor beta chains below was sequenced from the same sample in a study of cytomegalovirus exposure and HLA in healthy donors. This PCR relied on a set of 60 Vbeta primers and 13 Jbeta primers. The data were produced by immunoSEQ multiplex PCR, yet TCRdb's version contains in-frame clones alone and is incomplete. This sample yields about 130,000 clones, of which 60% to 80% are seen a single time; 2.2% belongs to the top ten. The sample comprised PBMCs. All receptors derive from a man aged 30 to 39 in good health and CMV-seronegative.

V is TRBV30 and J is TRBJ2-7, with D possibly being TRBD2 (6 bases). Germline loops: CDR1 GTSNPN, CDR2 SVGIG (reference sequence). CDR3 length: 13 residues. The DNA for the CDR3 is TGTGCTCCCTTGGGGGAGGCGAGCTACGAGCAGTACTTC. Residues: CAPLGEASYEQYF.

The chain couples TRBV29-1 to TRBJ2-7; TRBD2 agrees at 10 bases. V lost 7 bases, J lost 5 bases, and 8 bases stayed unmatched. Germline V gene sequence: CDR1 SQVTM, CDR2 ANQGSEA. The CDR3 contains 13 residues. The CDR3, as DNA: TGCAGCGCCACAGCGGGAGGGAGACACGAGCAGTACTTC. Amino acids: CSATAGGRHEQYF.

Worth noting for this clone: At one end the junction does not follow the germline gene, possibly because of a read error. The rearrangement links TRBV6-1 to TRBJ1-2; D is ambiguous. The CDR3 extends over 12 amino acids. Germline lookup yields CDR1 MNHNS and CDR2 SASEGT. The CDR3 DNA reads as TGTGCCAGCACTGAAGCCCCGGTTGGCTACACCTTC. It is translated as CASTEAPVGYTF.

J is TRBJ2-1 and V is TRBV18; 13 bases are shared with TRBD2. The junction had 6 bases not matched to a gene; V was cut back by 4 bases and J by 0 bases. The CDR3 is 18 residues long. Germline V CDR1 and CDR2: KGHSH, LQKENI. CDR3 DNA sequence: TGTGCCAGCTCACGTAGGACTAGCGGGAGTAGCTCCTACAATGAGCAGTTCTTC. Protein sequence: CASSRRTSGSSSYNEQFF.

There are a few counts of this clone. The chain uses TRBV28 and TRBJ1-1; TRBD1 aligns across 10 bases. V trimming: 6 bases; J trimming: 5 bases; junction bases outside the gene matches: 9. This CDR3 is built from 15 residues. In germline, CDR1 is MDHEN, CDR2 SYDVKM. The CDR3: CASSTTGQGGTEAFF. The DNA for the CDR3 is TGTGCCAGCAGCACTACTGGACAGGGGGGGACTGAAGCTTTCTTT.

In its sample, this clone was seen a few times. CDR3 residues: CASSLAARNQPQHF. CDR3 nucleotide sequence: TGTGCCAGCAGCTTAGCGGCACGCAATCAGCCCCAGCATTTT. The chain joins TRBV7-9 to TRBJ1-5; D remains ambiguous. The germline V gene has CDR1 SEHNR and CDR2 FQNEAQ (reference sequence). V lost 0 bases, J lost 2 bases, and 5 bases lay in between. The CDR3 extends over 14 amino acids.